The clone carrying this TCR beta chain was seen only a few times. Its antigen remains unidentified. Trimming shortened V by 4 bases and J by 3 bases, and 14 bases separated the two germline ends. The CDR3 totals 15 residues. Germline CDR1 and CDR2: SGDLS and YYNGEE. The source of the sample is a study of CD8 T cells in ankylosing spondylitis. Generation of TCR beta libraries employed quantitative 5'-RACE incorporating molecular barcodes. TCRdb called the 5' RACE reads again in MiXCR, with one record for every CDR3 protein. The sample holds around 30,000 distinct CDR3 sequences, nearly 5.5% seen once. Whole-study findings and limits: Characteristic, it appeared, of ankylosing spondylitis blood was a TCR beta motif of about eight highly homologous variants. Disease-linked clones, CD8+, were relatively rare in peripheral blood.

The chain combines TRBV9 with TRBJ2-1, with a possible D match to TRBD2 (7 bases). The source of this sequence is a female donor with ankylosing spondylitis or in good health (not recorded which). The sequenced material came from blood, either unsorted or a sorted T cell fraction (not recorded which). The CDR3, as DNA: TGTGCCAGCAGCCTGGAGGGAGGGGGCTACAATGAGCAGTTCTTC. Its translation is CASSLEGGGYNEQFF. Variable domain in full (rest from reference TRBV9 and TRBJ2-1): DSGVTQTPKHLITATGQRVTLRCSPRSGDLSVYWYQQSLDQGLQFLIQYYNGEERAKGNILERFSAQQFPDLHSELNLSSLELGDSALYFCASSLEGGGYNEQFFGPGTRLTVL.